The rows below give T cell receptor beta chains drawn from one sample of a study of identical twins. One entry per CDR3 protein, called by TCRdb with MiXCR from the 5' RACE reads. The table has about 890,000 distinct CDR3 sequences, 10% to 15% seen once. This sample also appeared in a second study, on yellow fever vaccine responses in identical twins.

Sequencing was performed on PBMCs. Receptors originate from a woman between 18 and 30 years old in good health. CDR3s include the opening cysteine and the closing phenylalanine or tryptophan. D genes are given only for firm matches. A row's size may be missing; if present it is once, few, many or a size class.

v_call	j_call	d_call	cdr3_length	clone_size	cdr3_nt	cdr3_aa
TRBV14	TRBJ2-1	TRBD2	16	few	TGTGCCAGCAGTTTCACTAGCGGAGACTCCTACAATGAGCAGTTCTTC	CASSFTSGDSYNEQFF
TRBV7-9	TRBJ2-3	NA	15	few	TGTGCCAGCAGCTTCGGACAGCTTAGCACAGATACGCAGTATTTT	CASSFGQLSTDTQYF
TRBV2	TRBJ1-5	TRBD1	16	few	TGTGCCAGCAGGAGCGACAGGGCGGTCGGCAATCAGCCCCAGCATTTT	CASRSDRAVGNQPQHF
TRBV10-3	TRBJ2-3	TRBD2	16	NA	TGTGCCATCGGGGGTGGACTAGCGGGGACTACAGATACGCAGTATTTT	CAIGGGLAGTTDTQYF
TRBV10-3	TRBJ1-1	NA	12	NA	TGTGCCATCAGTGATGAGGGGACTGAAGCTTTCTTT	CAISDEGTEAFF
TRBV14	TRBJ2-7	NA	12	many	TGTGCCAGCAGCCGACAGTCCTACGAGCAGTACTTC	CASSRQSYEQYF
TRBV6-1	TRBJ1-6	TRBD1	17	NA	TGTGCCAGCAGATTGGGACAGGGCGGTCCAGGGAATTCACCCCTCCACTTT	CASRLGQGGPGNSPLHF
TRBV29-1	TRBJ2-1	TRBD2	14	many	TGCAGCGTCCTGGGACTAGCGGGAGTCCATGAGCAGTTCTTC	CSVLGLAGVHEQFF
TRBV10-3	TRBJ2-1	TRBD1	13	NA	TGTGCCACTCGACAGGGTTCCTACAATGAGCAGTTCTTC	CATRQGSYNEQFF
TRBV14	TRBJ2-5	NA	13	many	TGTGCCAGCAGCCATATAAACCAAGAGACCCAGTACTTC	CASSHINQETQYF
TRBV28	TRBJ2-3	TRBD2	16	NA	TGTGCCAGCAGTGATCTAGCGGGAGTGGAAACAGATACGCAGTATTTT	CASSDLAGVETDTQYF
TRBV3-1	TRBJ2-1	TRBD1	18	NA	TGTGCCAGCAGCCAAGACGAACCGGGACAGGGGTTCCCCAATGAGCAGTTCTTC	CASSQDEPGQGFPNEQFF
TRBV9	TRBJ2-1	NA	14	NA	TGTGCCAGCAGCGTAGCAGGAGGGGCGGTTGAGCAGTTCTTC	CASSVAGGAVEQFF
TRBV29-1	TRBJ2-3	TRBD2	15	NA	TGCAGCGTCAATAGCGGGAGGGGCGGTACAGATACGCAGTATTTT	CSVNSGRGGTDTQYF
TRBV4-1	TRBJ2-7	NA	14	few	TGCGCCAGCAGCCAAAATAGTGGGGGATACGAGCAGTACTTC	CASSQNSGGYEQYF
TRBV20-1	TRBJ1-1	NA	12	NA	TGCAGTGCGAGGGGTTACAACACTGAAGCTTTCTTT	CSARGYNTEAFF
TRBV4-1	TRBJ2-7	NA	15	few	TGCGCCAGCAGCCCTATTAGCGGTCTCTCCTACGAGCAGTACTTC	CASSPISGLSYEQYF
TRBV5-1	TRBJ1-3	NA	15	few	TGCGCCAGCAGCTTGTGGGGGTATTCTGGAAACACCATATATTTT	CASSLWGYSGNTIYF
TRBV27	TRBJ2-5	TRBD1	13	many	TGTGCCAGCCGTAGAACAGGGGAAGAGACCCAGTACTTC	CASRRTGEETQYF
TRBV10-3	TRBJ2-3	NA	12	few	TGTGCCACCCAATTTCGCACAGATACGCAGTATTTT	CATQFRTDTQYF
TRBV7-2	TRBJ1-5	NA	14	NA	TGTGCCAGCAGCCCCGCTTATAGCAATCAGCCCCAGCATTTT	CASSPAYSNQPQHF
TRBV7-3	TRBJ2-7	NA	16	NA	TGTGCCAGCAGCTTACAAGGGGGAGGGCTCACCTACGAGCAGTACTTC	CASSLQGGGLTYEQYF
TRBV4-1	TRBJ2-5	NA	16	NA	TGCGCCAGCAGCCAAGGGGCAGGGCAGGCCCAAGAGACCCAGTACTTC	CASSQGAGQAQETQYF
TRBV7-9	TRBJ2-1	NA	12	NA	TGTGCCAGCAGCTACACGACAATCGGGCAGTTCTTC	CASSYTTIGQFF
TRBV11-2	TRBJ1-3	NA	12	NA	TGTGCCAGCAGCTATACAGGAAACACCATATATTTT	CASSYTGNTIYF
TRBV5-1	TRBJ2-2	NA	17	few	TGCGCCAGCAGCTTTATCTGGCCCCCCCAGAACACCGGGGAGCTGTTTTTT	CASSFIWPPQNTGELFF
TRBV12-3/TRBV12-4	TRBJ2-1	NA	15	few	TGTGCCAGCAGCCCAAGGAGTTCCACCAACAATGAGCAGTTCTTC	CASSPRSSTNNEQFF
TRBV6-1	TRBJ1-1	NA	12	NA	TGTGCCAGCGGAGGGGCTTTCACTGAAGCTTTCTTT	CASGGAFTEAFF
TRBV5-5	TRBJ1-5	NA	15	many	TGTGCCAGCACCCAGACCACGTTGGGCAATCAGCCCCAGCATTTT	CASTQTTLGNQPQHF
TRBV6-5	TRBJ2-1	TRBD2	17	few	TGTGCCAGCAGTTACTCGCGCACGGGAGGGCCGCGGAATGAGCAGTTCTTC	CASSYSRTGGPRNEQFF
TRBV20-1	TRBJ2-1	NA	13	few	TGCAGTGCACGACGAAGCGGCTACAATGAGCAGTTCTTC	CSARRSGYNEQFF
TRBV4-1	TRBJ2-3	NA	17	few	TGCGCCAGCAGCCAAGATATAGGAGGTACTCGCACAGATACGCAGTATTTT	CASSQDIGGTRTDTQYF
TRBV18	TRBJ2-1	TRBD2	15	NA	TGTGCCAGCTCACCACGGACTAGCAGTAGAGATGAGCAGTTCTTC	CASSPRTSSRDEQFF
TRBV23-1	TRBJ2-3	TRBD2	16	NA	TGCGCCAGCAGTCAATCGAGCGGGGGGCTCACAGATACGCAGTATTTT	CASSQSSGGLTDTQYF
TRBV10-1	TRBJ2-5	NA	14	many	TGCGCCAGCAGCCGCCGGGGACAAGGAGAGACCCAGTACTTC	CASSRRGQGETQYF
TRBV7-6	TRBJ2-1	NA	16	NA	TGTGCCAGCAGCCCGAGGGTCAGGGGCTCCTACAATGAGCAGTTCTTC	CASSPRVRGSYNEQFF
TRBV15	TRBJ2-5	TRBD2	15	NA	TGTGCCACCAGCAGAGTCGGGACTAGCGGGAGTGCCCAGTACTTC	CATSRVGTSGSAQYF
TRBV24-1	TRBJ2-2	NA	14	few	TGTGCCACCAGTGCGGACAGGAACACCGGGGAGCTGTTTTTT	CATSADRNTGELFF
TRBV27	TRBJ2-7	TRBD2	15	few	TGTGCCAGCAGTTTTTCTGGCGGGAGCAAGTACGAGCAGTACTTC	CASSFSGGSKYEQYF
TRBV3-1	TRBJ2-1	TRBD2	17	NA	TGTGCCAGCAGCCAAGAAACCGGGAGGGGGTCCTACAATGAGCAGTTCTTC	CASSQETGRGSYNEQFF
TRBV18	TRBJ2-1	NA	15	NA	TGTGCCAGCTCACCACCGAATCCTAGAGGGAATGAGCAGTTCTTC	CASSPPNPRGNEQFF
TRBV9	TRBJ2-2	TRBD2	17	few	TGTGCCAGCAGCGTAGCTGCTGCGGGAGTTGACACCGGGGAGCTGTTTTTT	CASSVAAAGVDTGELFF
TRBV7-6	TRBJ2-3	TRBD1	17	few	TGTGCCAGCAGCGTCCGGGACAGGGTGGCTAGCACAGATACGCAGTATTTT	CASSVRDRVASTDTQYF
TRBV12-3/TRBV12-4	TRBJ2-2	TRBD1	15	many	TGTGCCAGCAGTTCCCTTGGACAGGGCCCCGGGGAGCTGTTTTTT	CASSSLGQGPGELFF